This T cell receptor beta chain was obtained from a study of blood T cell repertoires in COVID-19. Germline lookup yields CDR1 SGHRS and CDR2 YFSETQ. With 3 bases removed from V and 5 bases from J, the gap between germline ends came to 14 bases. The CDR3 totals 14 residues. Method: immunoSEQ multiplex PCR; TCRdb's copy keeps in-frame clones and lacks some. Of some 68,000 clones in the sample, roughly nine tenths were seen once. This TCR came from a man in his forties with COVID-19, enrolled during active disease. This rearrangement joins TRBV5-1 to TRBJ1-1; maybe TRBD1 (5 bases). Sequencing was done on a sample of peripheral blood. The CDR3 bases are TGCGCCAGCAGCTGGGGGGGTGGAGAGACTGAAGCTTTCTTT. Translation: CASSWGGGETEAFF.